Each of the 24 T cell receptor beta chains below was sequenced from the same sample in a study of shared clonotypes between healthy human individuals. Produced via immunoSEQ multiplex PCR; TCRdb's table is partial and in-frame only. The sample yields about 730,000 clones, 72% seen once. Input material: memory CD4+ T cells sorted from blood. Described subset: CD45RA-negative fraction. These receptors originate from a woman aged 25 to 39 in good health.

The genes are TRBV10-3 and TRBJ2-5; D not resolved. The CDR3 consists of 14 residues. Trimming cost V 10 bases and J 0 bases, with 15 bases left between them. Germline-derived CDR1 and CDR2 are ENHRY and SYGVKD. The CDR3 DNA is TGTGCCACCCGGACGGGTCGGGACCAAGAGACCCAGTACTTC. Its translation is CATRTGRDQETQYF.

This clone was observed a few times. This chain connects TRBV11-2 to TRBJ2-7, with 9 bases aligning to TRBD2. Germline V gives CDR1 SGHAT, CDR2 FQNNGV. The V segment lost 0 bases and the J segment 9 bases; nucleotides outside the gene matches: 12. The CDR3 loop spans 16 amino acids. CDR3 coding DNA: TGTGCCAGCAGCTTAGATCAAGGGCGGGAGGGCCCATGGCAGTACTTC. Protein sequence: CASSLDQGREGPWQYF. Full variable domain (outside the CDR3, taken from reference TRBV11-2 and TRBJ2-7): EAGVAQSPRYKIIEKRQSVAFWCNPISGHATLYWYQQILGQGPKLLIQFQNNGVVDDSQLPKDRFSAERLKGVDSTLKIQPAKLEDSAVYLCASSLDQGREGPWQYFGPGTRLTVT.

The gene calls are TRBV5-1 and TRBJ2-7, with a weak D call TRBD1 (5 bases). Trimming stripped 1 base from V and 0 bases from J, with 11 bases between. The CDR3 totals 15 residues. CDR1 and CDR2 (germline): SGHRS, YFSETQ. Here the CDR3 reads CASSLRQGSSYEQYF. For the CDR3, the DNA is TGCGCCAGCAGCTTGAGGCAGGGAAGCTCCTACGAGCAGTACTTC.

This chain links TRBV5-4 with TRBJ2-3; a possible D gene is TRBD2 (5 bases). With 4 bases removed from V and 2 bases from J, the gap between germline ends came to 14 bases. Germline CDR1 SGHNT, CDR2 YYREEE (reference sequence). The CDR3 contains 15 residues. The CDR3 sequence is CASSQLDGNTDTQYF. CDR3 DNA sequence: TGTGCCAGCAGCCAGCTGGACGGGAACACAGATACGCAGTATTTT. Full variable domain (rest looked up from reference TRBV5-4 and TRBJ2-3): ETGVTQSPTHLIKTRGQQVTLRCSSQSGHNTVSWYQQALGQGPQFIFQYYREEENGRGNFPPRFSGLQFPNYSSELNVNALELDDSALYLCASSQLDGNTDTQYFGPGTRLTVL.

The chain uses TRBV7-9 and TRBJ2-7, with 8 bases matching TRBD1. The CDR3 totals 15 residues. Germline trimming cut 0 bases from V and 3 bases from J; bases unmatched to any gene: 4. Germline V gives CDR1 SEHNR, CDR2 FQNEAQ (reference sequence). The CDR3 DNA reads TGTGCCAGCAGCTTAGCGGGGGACAGGAGCTACGAGCAGTACTTC. It is translated as CASSLAGDRSYEQYF.

This chain joins TRBV5-4 and TRBJ2-7, with TRBD2 matching over 10 bases. V gave up 1 base and J gave up 2 bases; unmatched junction bases: 3. Germline values: CDR1 SGHNT, CDR2 YYREEE (reference sequence). This CDR3 is built from 15 residues. CDR3 DNA sequence: TGTGCCAGCAGCTTGCGTCTAGCGGGAGCCTACGAGCAGTACTTC. Protein: CASSLRLAGAYEQYF.

The chain recombines TRBV5-1 with TRBJ2-1, with 14 bases identical to TRBD2. The germline V gene has CDR1 SGHRS and CDR2 YFSETQ. The CDR3 has 15 amino acids. Losses at the gene ends were 3 bases for V and 11 bases for J; bases not matched to a gene: 7. CDR3 sequence reads: CASSWGTSGSTQQFF. The CDR3 bases are TGCGCCAGCAGCTGGGGGACTAGCGGGAGTACGCAGCAGTTCTTC.

The sample holds many counts of this clone. The sample has other DNA sequences that encode this CDR3 too. V is TRBV4-1 and J is TRBJ1-4; 9 positions agree with TRBD1. The CDR3 spans 15 residues. V trimming: 4 bases; J trimming: 5 bases; junction bases outside the gene matches: 5. Germline-derived CDR1 and CDR2 are MGHRA and YSYEKL. The CDR3 reads CASSLHGTGNEKLFF. The CDR3 DNA reads TGCGCCAGCAGCCTACACGGGACAGGGAATGAAAAACTGTTTTTT.

The J gene is TRBJ2-7, the V gene TRBV29-1, with 7 bases that match TRBD2. The CDR3 has 13 amino acids. CDR1 SQVTM and CDR2 ANQGSEA come from the germline V gene. The V segment lost 4 bases and the J segment 5 bases; nucleotides outside the gene matches: 8. The CDR3 DNA reads as TGCAGCGTTGCAAAGAGGACTAGGGACGAGCAGTACTTC. Translation gives CSVAKRTRDEQYF.

The chain carries TRBV27 and TRBJ2-7; TRBD2 matches at 9 bases. V lost 4 bases, J lost 1 base, and 14 bases stayed unmatched. The CDR3 extends over 18 amino acids. Germline V lookup: CDR1 MNHEY, CDR2 SMNVEV (reference sequence). The chain's CDR3 is CASSSRGQMTSGSYEQYF. CDR3 DNA: TGTGCCAGCAGTTCTAGAGGACAGATGACTAGCGGTTCCTACGAGCAGTACTTC.

As regards this clone: This may be a read error: a much more frequent sequence differs by one nucleotide. The same CDR3 also results from other DNA sequences found in this sample. The rearrangement joins TRBV27 to TRBJ2-3, with 8 bases lining up with TRBD2. Trimming removed 6 bases from V and 0 bases from J; junction bases left unmatched: 2. The germline gives CDR1 MNHEY, CDR2 SMNVEV (reference sequence). This CDR3 is built from 14 residues. CDR3: CASSLAGSTDTQYF. In DNA form, the CDR3 reads TGTGCCAGCAGCCTAGCGGGTAGCACAGATACGCAGTATTTT.

CDR3 sequence reads: CASSFSGGQGASDTQYF. As DNA, the CDR3 is TGTGCCAGCAGTTTTTCAGGGGGACAGGGGGCGTCGGATACGCAGTATTTT. J is TRBJ2-3 and V is TRBV27, with TRBD1 identical over 12 bases. Germline V lookup: CDR1 MNHEY, CDR2 SMNVEV (reference sequence). V lost 3 bases and J lost 6; bases outside the gene matches: 10. This CDR3 has 17 residues.

CDR3 in amino acids: CASSLGGLAGSKTQYF. The CDR3 bases are TGTGCCAGCAGCTTAGGTGGACTAGCCGGGAGCAAGACCCAGTACTTC. The chain carries TRBV5-5 and TRBJ2-5; 8 nucleotides match TRBD2. The CDR3 sequence is 16 residues long. With V trimmed by 2 bases and J by 6 bases, 12 bases remained unmatched. Germline loops: CDR1 SGHKS, CDR2 YYEKEE (reference sequence).

V is TRBV28 and J is TRBJ1-5; possibly TRBD1 for D (5 bases). This CDR3 is 12 amino acids long. CDR1 is MDHEN and CDR2 is SYDVKM in the germline V gene. Trimming stripped 7 bases from V and 2 bases from J, with 6 bases between. In nucleotides, the CDR3 is TGTGCCAGCATGGGGGGCAATCAGCCCCAGCATTTT. It specifies CASMGGNQPQHF. Full variable domain (outside the CDR3, taken from reference TRBV28 and TRBJ1-5): DVKVTQSSRYLVKRTGEKVFLECVQDMDHENMFWYRQDPGLGLRLIYFSYDVKMKEKGDIPEGYSVSREKKERFSLILESASTNQTSMYLCASMGGNQPQHFGDGTRLSIL.

The rearrangement uses TRBV7-9 and TRBJ1-2; TRBD1 might be the D (6 bases). Germline V gene lookup returns CDR1 SEHNR and CDR2 FQNEAQ (reference sequence). This CDR3 has 13 amino acids. V was shortened by 6 bases and J by 2 bases, with 10 bases between the two germline ends. The CDR3 region is CASRRDTNYGYTF. The CDR3 DNA reads as TGTGCCAGCAGACGGGACACGAACTATGGCTACACCTTC.

This chain joins TRBV15 and TRBJ2-5; 9 nucleotides agree with TRBD2. The length of the CDR3 is 17 residues. Germline V gene data show CDR1 as LNHNV and CDR2 as YYDKDF (reference sequence). V trimming: 1 base; J trimming: 5 bases; junction bases outside the gene matches: 11. This CDR3 is CATSRGPLSGSRETQYF. The CDR3 DNA reads TGTGCCACCAGCAGAGGCCCCCTTAGCGGGAGTCGGGAGACCCAGTACTTC.

Written as DNA, the CDR3 is TGTGCCAGCAGCTTGGAGACTAGCTCCCCTCACTTCCCCCCTGGAAACACCATATATTTT. Amino acids: CASSLETSSPHFPPGNTIYF. The rearrangement joins TRBV5-4 to TRBJ1-3; D not resolved. V lost 0 bases to trimming and J lost 2 bases, with 24 bases between them. The CDR3 sequence is 20 residues long. CDR1 and CDR2 from the germline V gene are SGHNT and YYREEE (reference sequence).

This clone was seen once. The chain joins TRBV19 to TRBJ2-1; no definite D call. Between the trimmed V and J ends, which lost 3 bases and 3 bases, there was a span of 12 bases. This CDR3 contains 15 residues. Per germline, CDR1 LNHDA and CDR2 SQIVND (reference sequence). The CDR3 loop reads CASSMSQLDYNEQFF. The CDR3 region has the DNA TGTGCCAGTAGTATGAGCCAGCTTGACTACAATGAGCAGTTCTTC.

The V call is TRBV11-3, the J call TRBJ1-6; TRBD1 is a possible D gene (5 bases). Trimming shortened V by 5 bases and J by 9 bases, and 14 bases separated the two germline ends. Germline V gives CDR1 SGHNT, CDR2 YENEEA. This CDR3 comprises 14 residues. Here the CDR3 reads CASSRDSVGSPLHF. DNA for the CDR3: TGTGCCAGCAGCCGGGACTCAGTGGGTTCACCCCTCCACTTT.

This clone was counted only a few times. The V gene is TRBV5-6, the J gene TRBJ1-2; D gene uncertain. Germline V CDR1 and CDR2: SGHDT, YYEEEE. V dropped 0 bases and J dropped 9 bases, with 15 bases sitting between them. The CDR3 length is 14 residues. CDR3: CASSLEFRTGSYTF. The CDR3 DNA reads TGTGCCAGCAGCTTGGAGTTTCGGACGGGGAGCTACACCTTC.

This chain links TRBV27 with TRBJ2-1; D gene unclear. This CDR3 is 15 amino acids long. The germline V and J ends were trimmed by 6 bases and 0 bases, with 12 bases remaining between them. Per germline, CDR1 MNHEY and CDR2 SMNVEV (reference sequence). The CDR3 sequence is CASRGLPDSYNEQFF. The CDR3 DNA follows: TGTGCCAGCAGGGGCCTCCCCGACTCCTACAATGAGCAGTTCTTC.

The chain links TRBV28 to TRBJ2-7; D gene ambiguous. The V gene lost 4 bases and the J gene lost 2 bases, with 9 bases spanning the gap. In germline, CDR1 is MDHEN, CDR2 SYDVKM. The length of the CDR3 is 13 residues. The CDR3, as DNA: TGTGCCAGCAGTTCATCCCCGACCTACGAGCAGTACTTC. Residues: CASSSSPTYEQYF.

Worth noting for this clone: At one end the junction does not follow the germline gene, possibly because of a read error. The chain employs TRBV5-1 and TRBJ2-7, with 9 bases aligning to TRBD1. Germline CDR1 reads SGHRS; CDR2 reads YFSETQ. This CDR3 is 14 amino acids long. The CDR3 loop reads CATSSGQGPYEQYF. The CDR3 DNA reads TGCGCCACCAGCTCGGGACAGGGACCGTACGAGCAGTACTTC.

This clone was counted between two and nine times. Sequence at one end of the junction differs from germline and may be a read error. The rearrangement uses TRBV6-1 and TRBJ2-1; the match to TRBD1 covers 7 bases. Germline V lookup: CDR1 MNHNS, CDR2 SASEGT. This CDR3 contains 11 residues. The DNA of the CDR3 is TGTGCCAGCAGTATCCGGGACAGAGCTCTCTTC. This encodes CASSIRDRALF.